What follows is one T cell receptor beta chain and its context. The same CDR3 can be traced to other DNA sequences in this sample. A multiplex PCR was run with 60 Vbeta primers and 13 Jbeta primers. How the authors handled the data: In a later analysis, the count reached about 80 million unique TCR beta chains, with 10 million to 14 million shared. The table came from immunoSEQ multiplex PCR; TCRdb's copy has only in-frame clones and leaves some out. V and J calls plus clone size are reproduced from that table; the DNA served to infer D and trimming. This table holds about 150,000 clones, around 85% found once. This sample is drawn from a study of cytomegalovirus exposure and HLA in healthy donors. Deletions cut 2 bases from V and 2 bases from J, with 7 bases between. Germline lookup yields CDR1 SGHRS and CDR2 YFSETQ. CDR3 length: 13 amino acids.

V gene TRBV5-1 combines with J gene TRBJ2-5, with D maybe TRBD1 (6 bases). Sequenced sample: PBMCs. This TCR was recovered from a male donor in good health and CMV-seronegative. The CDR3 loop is CASSLGQQETQYF. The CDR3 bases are TGCGCCAGCAGCTTAGGACAGCAAGAGACCCAGTACTTC.